This TCR beta chain was captured in a study of T cell responses to AZD1222 COVID-19 vaccine (dated by TCRdb to about 2021). At the level of the whole study: Because spike-specific TCR depth and breadth did not differ between the two schedules, AZD1222 recipients who got a second dose at roughly 4 weeks were pooled with those who got a second dose at roughly 12 weeks. A total of 233 trial participants underwent TCR sequencing, of whom 200 to 220 had received two doses of AZD1222 and 26 had received two doses of the MenACWY control vaccine. Enrollment into the trials was organized by age into subgroups of 18-55, 56-69 and 70-plus years, and those subgroups contained roughly 140, 27 and 60 TCR-sequenced participants, respectively.

From a lookup of the germline V gene, CDR1 and CDR2 are LGHNA and YSLEER. V and J are truncated by 1 base and 4 bases respectively, leaving an intervening sequence of 16 bases. Including the terminal cysteine and phenylalanine, the CDR3 comprises 16 residues. Of all the DNA, just the CDR3 is kept, 48 bases in frame from base 1. In light of the paper, this sample's time point label describes: baseline before first vaccination. Samples from vaccinated people were obtained from the UK trials COV001 and COV002, which included a single-blind randomized controlled phase 2/3 trial of AZD1222 (ChAdOx1 nCoV-19) in healthy adults. For TCRbeta chain sequencing, PBMC samples were collected from trial participants at day 0 and at day 28 after the second dose. The CDR3 regions of human TCRbeta chains were subjected to immunosequencing. In the paper's pipeline: Repertoire TCRs were checked for matches against a reference library of SARS-CoV-2-specific TCRs that had been generated using the MIRA antigen-specificity platform. Breadth meant the fraction of unique TCRs that were SARS-CoV-2-associated, whereas depth meant the fraction of total T cells that were SARS-CoV-2-associated. Using the MIRA data, every spike-specific TCR was mapped to the spike region that the TCR reacted to and assigned to either a CD4 or a CD8 class. Log10-transformed breadth and depth values were compared by one-way ANOVA with Sidak's multiple comparisons tests. TCRdb took this table from immuneACCESS and kept in-frame rearrangements with V and J called. Such tables lack part of the clones; where checked against another copy, unresolved V genes explain under half of the gap, and the rest is unexplained. Clone size and V and J calls were adopted from that table, with D and trimming inferred from the DNA. This sample comprises 150,000 to 200,000 clones, around 92% of them detected only once. Around 1.3% of the sample is in the top ten clones.

This clone was seen once. What this receptor recognizes is not known. One base away there is no much larger clone; base qualities are not given. Broad study findings and their caveats: Reportedly, close to half of the unique spike-specific TCRs recognized epitopes lying outside the regions that are mutated in the B.1.351 and B.1.1.7 variants. CD4 TCRs associated with the vaccine covered the entire spike protein, and the dominant responses were in regions 160-218 and 743-854. Conclusions about previously exposed vaccinees were limited because only six AZD1222 recipients were SARS-CoV-2 seropositive at baseline. Most participants were white British and females outnumbered males, and the authors suggested that clonal diversity may have been underestimated. In the small 56-69-year group, the increase in depth fell short of significance, most likely because of low power. A significant rise in spike-specific TCR breadth and depth was observed after two AZD1222 doses relative to day 0 and relative to MenACWY recipients. Because no samples from the day 14 peak response were available, repertoires could be characterized only after the peak T cell response.

This specimen consisted of peripheral blood, obtained on day 0 of AZD1222 vaccination. The TCR was taken from an adult in good health. The V and J genes are TRBV4-3 and TRBJ2-5; the D region possibly corresponds to TRBD1 (6 bases align). The DNA is as follows: TGCGCCAGCAGCCAAGGTACAGGCACAGGGTTAGAGACCCAGTACTTC. It is translated as CASSQGTGTGLETQYF.